A single TCR beta chain is shown here with its context. The data were obtained in a study of blood T cell repertoires in COVID-19. Study summary: PBMCs, B-cell-depleted T cells, or T cells were the source of the cDNA or gDNA that made up the material.

The CDR3 consists of 15 residues. Germline loops: CDR1 SQVTM, CDR2 ANQGSEA. Trimming stripped 5 bases from V and 2 bases from J, with 19 bases between. Per the original methods: The authors estimated nucleated cell counts from reference gene primer amplification. Sequenced by immunoSEQ multiplex PCR; TCRdb stores in-frame clones only, minus some. The DNA was the basis for D and trimming; V, J and clone size are from that table. The table lists about 21,000 clones, approximately 90% of them singletons. The sequence came from a man in his sixties or seventies with active COVID-19. V is TRBV29-1 and J is TRBJ2-7; perhaps TRBD2 as D (6 bases). Material for sequencing was peripheral blood. CDR3 nucleotide sequence: TGCAGCGTTAAGTCGCCGGCGGGACGAGCCTACGAGCAGTACTTC. Its protein product is CSVKSPAGRAYEQYF.